These 10 T cell receptor beta chains were all obtained from the same sample, sequenced in a study of breast tumors, draining lymph nodes, adjacent tissues. TCRdb re-called the multiplex PCR reads with MiXCR, one entry per CDR3 protein. This table has approximately 300,000 distinct CDR3 sequences, over 30% appearing once. Breast cancer patients provided tissue from their axillary draining lymph nodes. Source material: axillary lymph node tissue. Source of these receptors: a female donor with breast cancer. Some clones in this sample may be carry-over from other donors' samples.

This clonotype was observed at least ten times. The rearrangement uses TRBV12-3 or TRBV12-4 and TRBJ1-2, with unresolved D. The CDR3 runs 13 residues. The V end was cut by 2 bases, the J end by 1 base, with 5 bases between. The chain's CDR3 is CASSLSSNYGYTF. For the CDR3, the DNA is TGTGCCAGCAGTTTAAGTAGTAACTATGGCTACACCTTC.

In its sample, this clonotype was seen many times. The chain carries TRBV2 and TRBJ2-5, with D tentatively TRBD1 (6 bases). The CDR3 has 14 residues. V lost 4 bases and J lost 0, with 9 bases in between. CDR1 is SNHLY, CDR2 FYNNEI, per germline. The CDR3 DNA sequence: TGTGCCAGCAGTGCCGGGACACACCAAGAGACCCAGTACTTC. Translating it yields CASSAGTHQETQYF.

The chain has TRBV12-3 or TRBV12-4 and TRBJ2-5, with D possibly being TRBD2 (7 bases). Trimming took off 7 bases at V and 4 bases at J, with 25 bases between the two ends. This CDR3 is 17 amino acids long. The CDR3 sequence: CASTWGGAGLIGETQYF. DNA for the CDR3: TGTGCCAGCACCTGGGGGGGCGCAGGGTTGATTGGAGAGACCCAGTACTTC.

A note on this clonotype: A much larger clone lies a single base off, so this may be a read error. The V call is TRBV30, the J call TRBJ2-7; tentative D call: TRBD1 (6 bases). The V gene's germline CDR1 is GTSNPN and CDR2 SVGIG (reference sequence). This CDR3 is 13 amino acids long. CDR3 nucleotide sequence: TGTGCCTGGAGTTACAACAGGGCCTACGTGCAGTACTTC. It is translated as CAWSYNRAYVQYF.

This clonotype showed up just a few times. At one end the junction does not follow the germline gene, possibly because of a read error. The V call is TRBV6-5, the J call TRBJ2-7; 9 positions agree with TRBD2. CDR1 is MNHEY and CDR2 is SVGAGI in the germline V gene. The CDR3 length is 16 residues. The CDR3 loop is CASSHSRLAEIYEQYF. CDR3 coding DNA: TGTGCCAGCAGTCACTCCCGACTAGCGGAAATCTACGAGCAGTACTTC.

This clonotype has a handful of counts. The chain employs TRBV5-1 and TRBJ2-5; D is perhaps TRBD1 or TRBD2 (5 bases each). CDR3 length equals 16 residues. The V and J ends lost 2 bases and 5 bases respectively, with 19 bases between them. In germline, CDR1 is SGHRS, CDR2 YFSETQ. The CDR3 protein is CASSFWGITGRETQYF. Here the CDR3 DNA reads TGCGCCAGCAGCTTCTGGGGGATCACTGGAAGGGAGACCCAGTACTTC.

V gene TRBV25-1 combines with J gene TRBJ2-3, with TRBD2 matching over 7 bases. The CDR3 runs to 17 residues. The J segment lost 3 bases and the V segment lost 4 bases, leaving 13 bases of the junction unmatched. CDR1 is MGHDK and CDR2 is SYGVNS in the germline V gene. The CDR3 nucleotides are TGTGCCAGCAGTGCTAGGGCCCTTCTAGCGGATACAGATACGCAGTATTTT. Residues: CASSARALLADTDTQYF.

The chain carries TRBV6-2 or TRBV6-3 and TRBJ2-7; 9 nucleotides agree with TRBD1. The V gene's germline CDR1 is MNHEY and CDR2 SVGEGT. This CDR3 contains 15 residues. V gave up 5 bases and J gave up 3 bases; unmatched junction bases: 8. This chain's CDR3 is CASSDNRGRFYEQYF. CDR3 DNA sequence: TGTGCCAGCAGTGACAACAGGGGGCGATTCTACGAGCAGTACTTC.

This clonotype was observed a single time. The chain has TRBV3-1 and TRBJ2-2; the D call may be TRBD1 or TRBD2 (5 bases each). CDR3 length: 13 amino acids. The ends were cut back, 1 base at V and 7 bases at J, with 7 bases in the middle. Germline CDR1 LGHDT, CDR2 YNNKEL (reference sequence). The CDR3 coding sequence is TGTGCCAGCAGCCAAGGGGACGGCGGGGAGCTGTTTTTT. Its protein product is CASSQGDGGELFF.

This clonotype was seen repeatedly, ten times or more. The chain links TRBV19 to TRBJ2-5; D gene unclear. The CDR3 spans 13 residues. In germline, CDR1 is LNHDA, CDR2 SQIVND (reference sequence). The V end was cut by 1 base, the J end by 5 bases, with 8 bases between. The CDR3 loop is CASSIALGETQYF. The CDR3 bases are TGTGCCAGTAGTATAGCCCTAGGGGAGACCCAGTACTTC.